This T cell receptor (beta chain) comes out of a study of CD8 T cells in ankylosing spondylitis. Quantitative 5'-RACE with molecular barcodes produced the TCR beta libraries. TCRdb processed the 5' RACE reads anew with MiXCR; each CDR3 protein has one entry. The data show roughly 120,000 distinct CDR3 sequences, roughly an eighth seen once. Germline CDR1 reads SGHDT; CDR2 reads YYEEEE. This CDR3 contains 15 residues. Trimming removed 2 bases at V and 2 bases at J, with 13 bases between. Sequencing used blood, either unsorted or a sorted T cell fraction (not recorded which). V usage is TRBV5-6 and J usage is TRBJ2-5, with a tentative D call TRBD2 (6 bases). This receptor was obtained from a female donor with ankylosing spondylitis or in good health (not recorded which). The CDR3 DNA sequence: TGTGCCAGCAGCTTTAAAGGTCGGGGGCAAGAGACCCAGTACTTC. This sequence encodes CASSFKGRGQETQYF. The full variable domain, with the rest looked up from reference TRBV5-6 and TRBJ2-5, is DAGVTQSPTHLIKTRGQQVTLRCSPKSGHDTVSWYQQALGQGPQFIFQYYEEEERQRGNFPDRFSGHQFPNYSSELNVNALLLGDSALYLCASSFKGRGQETQYFGPGTRLLVL.